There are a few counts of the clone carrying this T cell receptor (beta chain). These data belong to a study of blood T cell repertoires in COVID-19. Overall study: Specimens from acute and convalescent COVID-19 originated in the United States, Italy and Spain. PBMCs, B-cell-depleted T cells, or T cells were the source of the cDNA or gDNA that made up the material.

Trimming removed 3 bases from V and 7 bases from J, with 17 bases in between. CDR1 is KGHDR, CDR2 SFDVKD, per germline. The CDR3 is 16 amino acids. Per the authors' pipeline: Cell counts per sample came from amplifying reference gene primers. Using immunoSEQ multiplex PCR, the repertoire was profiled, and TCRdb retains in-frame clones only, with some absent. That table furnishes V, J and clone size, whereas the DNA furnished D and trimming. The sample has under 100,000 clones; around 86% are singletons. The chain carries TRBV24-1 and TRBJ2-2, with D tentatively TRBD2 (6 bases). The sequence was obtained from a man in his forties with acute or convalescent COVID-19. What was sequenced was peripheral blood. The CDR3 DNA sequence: TGTGCCACCAGTGATACCGGGACTCTCAAGGGCGGGGAGCTGTTTTTT. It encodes CATSDTGTLKGGELFF.